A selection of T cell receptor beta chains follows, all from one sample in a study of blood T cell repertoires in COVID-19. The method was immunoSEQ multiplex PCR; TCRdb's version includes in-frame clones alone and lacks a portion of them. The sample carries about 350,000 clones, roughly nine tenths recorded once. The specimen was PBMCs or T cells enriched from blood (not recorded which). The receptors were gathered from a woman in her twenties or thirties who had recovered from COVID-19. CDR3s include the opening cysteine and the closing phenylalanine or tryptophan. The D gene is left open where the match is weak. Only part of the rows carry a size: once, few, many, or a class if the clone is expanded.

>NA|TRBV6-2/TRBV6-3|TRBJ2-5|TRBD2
TGTGCCAGCAGTACCGGGGGGGAGACCCAGTACTTC
CASSTGGETQYF
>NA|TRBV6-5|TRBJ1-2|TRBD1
TGTGCCAGCAGCACGACAGGGGGAGCTAACTATGGCTACACCTTC
CASSTTGGANYGYTF
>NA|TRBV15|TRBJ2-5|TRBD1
TGTGCCACCAGCAGAGCCGGACAGGGGCTCGGGGAGACCCAGTACTTC
CATSRAGQGLGETQYF
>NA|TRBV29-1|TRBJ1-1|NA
TGCAGCGTGCAGGGACAATTGAACACTGAAGCTTTCTTT
CSVQGQLNTEAFF
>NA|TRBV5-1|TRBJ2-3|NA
TGCGCCAGCAGCTTGTCGAGGAGGCTTGGGGATACGCAGTATTTT
CASSLSRRLGDTQYF
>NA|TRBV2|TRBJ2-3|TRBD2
TGTGCCAGCAGTGTAGTGGGACTAGCGGGGGGGTATAGCACAGATACGCAGTATTTT
CASSVVGLAGGYSTDTQYF
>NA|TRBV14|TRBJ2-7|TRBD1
TGTGCCAGCAGCGTACAGACCGGGACAGGGGGATACGAGCAGTACTTC
CASSVQTGTGGYEQYF
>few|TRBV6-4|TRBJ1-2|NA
TGTGCCAGCAGCGCAGGGCCAGACTATGGCTACACCTTC
CASSAGPDYGYTF
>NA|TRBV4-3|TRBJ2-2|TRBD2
TGCGCCAGCAGCCCATTAGCGGGGGGGCACACCGGGGAGCTGTTTTTT
CASSPLAGGHTGELFF
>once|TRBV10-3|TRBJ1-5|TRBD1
TGTGCCATCGAAGACAGGGGAAATCAGCCCCAGCATTTT
CAIEDRGNQPQHF
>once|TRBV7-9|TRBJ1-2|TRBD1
TGTGCCAGCAGCGCTTCCGAGGGACGGGACAGGGGCTATGGCTACACCTTC
CASSASEGRDRGYGYTF
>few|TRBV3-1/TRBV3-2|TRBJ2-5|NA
TGTGCCAGCAGCCAAAGAGAGACCCGGGAAGAGACCCAGTACTTC
CASSQRETREETQYF
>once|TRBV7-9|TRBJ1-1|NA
TGTGCCAGCAGCTTCGGGTTAAAAGGCACTGAAGCTTTCTTT
CASSFGLKGTEAFF
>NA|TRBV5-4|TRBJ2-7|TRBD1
TGTGCCAGCAGCTTGGGTTGGGACAGGGGTGCCGAGCAGTACTTC
CASSLGWDRGAEQYF
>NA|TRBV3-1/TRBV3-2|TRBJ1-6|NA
TGTGCCAGCAGCCAACGGGAGTCTAATTCACCCCTCCACTTT
CASSQRESNSPLHF
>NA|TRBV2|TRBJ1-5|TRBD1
TGTGCCAGCAGTGAATTGGGACAGCGTGGCAATCAGCCCCAGCATTTT
CASSELGQRGNQPQHF
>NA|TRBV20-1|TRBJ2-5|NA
TGCAGTGGACTTCTGGAGACCCAGTACTTC
CSGLLETQYF
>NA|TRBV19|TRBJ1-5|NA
TGTGCCAGTAGTCTCCTACAGGGACGTAGCAATCAGCCCCAGCATTTT
CASSLLQGRSNQPQHF
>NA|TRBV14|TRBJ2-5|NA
TGTGCCAGCAGCCGGGACACTGAAGAGACCCAGTACTTC
CASSRDTEETQYF
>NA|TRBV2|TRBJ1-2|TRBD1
TGTGCCAGCAGTGTACCAGCCTCGGGACAGGGGATAAGTGGCTACACCTTC
CASSVPASGQGISGYTF
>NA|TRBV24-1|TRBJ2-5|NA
TGTGCCACCAGTGATTTTAGTGGGAGAGGGGAGACCCAGTACTTC
CATSDFSGRGETQYF
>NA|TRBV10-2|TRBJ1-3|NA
TGCGCCAGCAGTGAGAGAGGGGGAAACACCATATATTTT
CASSERGGNTIYF
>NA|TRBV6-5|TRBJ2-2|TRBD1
TGTGCCAGCAGGCGAAGGGGGCCGGCCGGGGAGCTGTTTTTT
CASRRRGPAGELFF
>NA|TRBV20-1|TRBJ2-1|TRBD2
TGCAGTGCTAGTTTGGGACTAGCGGGGCTCAATGAGCAGTTCTTC
CSASLGLAGLNEQFF
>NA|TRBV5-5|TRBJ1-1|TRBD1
TGTGCCAGCAGCTTCGACAGGGTTAACTTGGGAGCTTTCTTT
CASSFDRVNLGAFF
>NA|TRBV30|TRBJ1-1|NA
TGTGCCTGGAGCCGATTCAGAATAAACACTGAAGCTTTCTTT
CAWSRFRINTEAFF
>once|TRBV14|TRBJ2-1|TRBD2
TGTGCCAGCAGCCAAGAAGGGACTAGCGGGGGCCGGGGGGAGCAGTTCTTC
CASSQEGTSGGRGEQFF
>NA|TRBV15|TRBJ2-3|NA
TGTGCCACCAGCAGAGAGGGCAGGGCCTACACAGATACGCAGTATTTT
CATSREGRAYTDTQYF
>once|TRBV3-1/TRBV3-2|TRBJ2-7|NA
TGTGCCAGCAGCCGGATCGGTGGGGGGGCCCACGAGCAGTACTTC
CASSRIGGGAHEQYF
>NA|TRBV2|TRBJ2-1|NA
TGTGCCAGCAGCGCCCTAGCGATGGTCGGGAATGAGCAGTTCTTC
CASSALAMVGNEQFF
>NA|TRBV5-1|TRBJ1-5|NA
TGCGCCAGCAGCTTGGACGGGTATAGCAATCAGCCCCAGCATTTT
CASSLDGYSNQPQHF
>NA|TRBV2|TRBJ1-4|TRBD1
TGTGCCAGCAGAGCAAACAGGGGCGGGGAAAAACTGTTTTTT
CASRANRGGEKLFF
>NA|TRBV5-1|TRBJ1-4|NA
TGCGCCAGCAGCTTGGCTGGGGCAGCTAATGAAAAACTGTTTTTT
CASSLAGAANEKLFF
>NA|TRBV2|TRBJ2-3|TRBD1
TGTGCCAGCAGTTACAGGGGTGGGGGAAGCACAGATACGCAGTATTTT
CASSYRGGGSTDTQYF
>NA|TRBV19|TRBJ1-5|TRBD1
TGTGCCAGTAGGAGACAGGGGGCGAGGGGTCAGCCCCAGCATTTT
CASRRQGARGQPQHF
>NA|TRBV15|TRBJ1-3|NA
TGTGCCACCAGCAGAGAGGAGGGCGGGTGGTCTGGAAACACCATATATTTT
CATSREEGGWSGNTIYF
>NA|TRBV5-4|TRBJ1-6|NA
TGTGCCAGCAGCTTGCAACAGGCTGGTTCACCCCTCCACTTT
CASSLQQAGSPLHF
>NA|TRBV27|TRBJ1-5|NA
TGTGCCAGCAGTACGGGACACAGCAATCAGCCCCAGCATTTT
CASSTGHSNQPQHF
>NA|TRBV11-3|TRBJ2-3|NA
TGTGCCAGCAGCTTTCTAGCCGCAGATACGCAGTATTTT
CASSFLAADTQYF
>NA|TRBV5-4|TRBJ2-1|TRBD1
TGTGCCAGCAGCCGGGACAGGGGGAACAATGAGCAGTTCTTC
CASSRDRGNNEQFF
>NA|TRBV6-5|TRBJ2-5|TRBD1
TGTGCCAGCCTACTCGACAGGGGGCGCGAGACCCAGTACTTC
CASLLDRGRETQYF
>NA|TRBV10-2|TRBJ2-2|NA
TGCGCCAGCAGTGGGCGACAGGTGGGCTGGACCGGGGAGCTGTTTTTT
CASSGRQVGWTGELFF
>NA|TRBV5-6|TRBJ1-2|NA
TGTGCCAGCAGTCCTGCAGGAGGGTATGGCTACACCTTC
CASSPAGGYGYTF
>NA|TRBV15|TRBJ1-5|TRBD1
TGTGCCACCAGCAGAGATGACAGGGCGTTTAGCAATCAGCCCCAGCATTTT
CATSRDDRAFSNQPQHF
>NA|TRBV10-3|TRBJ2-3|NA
TGTGCCATCAGTGGGCCCCGGGACACAGATACGCAGTATTTT
CAISGPRDTDTQYF
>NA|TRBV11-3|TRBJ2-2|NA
TGTGCCAGCAGCCCCCCCGGGAGCGGCACCGGGGAGCTGTTTTTT
CASSPPGSGTGELFF
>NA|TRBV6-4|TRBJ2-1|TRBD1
TGTGCCAGCAGTGCTCGGGACAGTGGAGATGAGCAGTTCTTC
CASSARDSGDEQFF
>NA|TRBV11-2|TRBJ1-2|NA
TGTGCCAGCAGCATCAGGGGAGACGGACCTAACTATGGCTACACCTTC
CASSIRGDGPNYGYTF
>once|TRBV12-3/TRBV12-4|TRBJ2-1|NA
TGTGCCAGCGTGGGAGATTCCTACAATGAGCAGTTCTTC
CASVGDSYNEQFF